This T cell receptor beta chain derives from a study of early T cells in non-severe SARS-CoV-2 infection. CDR3 size: 14 residues. Trimming took 7 bases from V and 4 from J, leaving 16 bases between them. This clonotype was seen at least ten times. MiXCR was run by TCRdb on the 5' RACE reads, yielding one entry per CDR3 protein. The data show roughly 90,000 distinct CDR3 sequences, 13% to 15% seen once. The J gene is TRBJ1-2, the V gene TRBV12-3 or TRBV12-4, with unresolved D. The TCR sequence derives from an adult who was a healthcare worker with PCR-confirmed SARS-CoV-2 infection or an uninfected control (not recorded which). What was sequenced was whole blood. The CDR3 DNA reads as TGTGCCAGCACCCTGCTGAGGTGGGGCTATGGCTACACCTTC. Translated, it gives CASTLLRWGYGYTF.